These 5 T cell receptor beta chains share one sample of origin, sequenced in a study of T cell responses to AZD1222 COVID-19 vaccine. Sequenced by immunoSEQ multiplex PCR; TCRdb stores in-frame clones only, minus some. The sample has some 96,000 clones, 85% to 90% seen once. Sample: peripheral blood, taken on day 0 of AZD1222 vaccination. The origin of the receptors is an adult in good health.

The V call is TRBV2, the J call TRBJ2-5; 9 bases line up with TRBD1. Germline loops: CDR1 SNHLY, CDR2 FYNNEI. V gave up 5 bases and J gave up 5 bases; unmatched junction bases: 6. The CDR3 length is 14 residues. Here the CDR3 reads CASSPTGGRETQYF. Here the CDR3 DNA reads TGTGCCAGCAGTCCGACAGGGGGGAGGGAGACCCAGTACTTC.

The CDR3 DNA follows: TGCAGCGGACTGATATGGACTGAAGCTTTCTTT. Its translation is CSGLIWTEAFF. V and J are TRBV29-1 and TRBJ1-1; D is uncertain. The germline V and J ends were trimmed by 7 bases and 5 bases, with 11 bases remaining between them. The CDR3 has 11 amino acids. Germline CDR1 SQVTM, CDR2 ANQGSEA.

CDR3 amino acids: CSASRGEKLFF. The CDR3 nucleotides read TGCAGTGCTAGCCGAGGTGAAAAACTGTTTTTT. The chain has TRBV20-1 and TRBJ1-4; D is undetermined. This CDR3 has 11 amino acids. CDR1 is DFQATT, CDR2 SNEGSKA, per germline (reference sequence). Trimming removed 3 bases from V and 7 bases from J, with 6 bases in between.

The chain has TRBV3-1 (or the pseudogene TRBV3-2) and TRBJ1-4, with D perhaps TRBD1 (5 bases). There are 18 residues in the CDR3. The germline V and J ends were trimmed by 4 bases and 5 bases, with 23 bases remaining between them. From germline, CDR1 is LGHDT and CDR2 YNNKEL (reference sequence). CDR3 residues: CASSPGGRGARGNEKLFF. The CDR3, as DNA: TGTGCCAGCAGCCCTGGGGGAAGAGGGGCGCGAGGGAATGAAAAACTGTTTTTT.

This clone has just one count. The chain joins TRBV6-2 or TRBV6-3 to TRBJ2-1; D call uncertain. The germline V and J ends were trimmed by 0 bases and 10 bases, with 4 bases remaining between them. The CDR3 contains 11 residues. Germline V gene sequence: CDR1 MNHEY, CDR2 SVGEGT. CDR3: CASSYSIEQFF. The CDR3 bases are TGTGCCAGCAGTTACTCGATCGAGCAGTTCTTC.